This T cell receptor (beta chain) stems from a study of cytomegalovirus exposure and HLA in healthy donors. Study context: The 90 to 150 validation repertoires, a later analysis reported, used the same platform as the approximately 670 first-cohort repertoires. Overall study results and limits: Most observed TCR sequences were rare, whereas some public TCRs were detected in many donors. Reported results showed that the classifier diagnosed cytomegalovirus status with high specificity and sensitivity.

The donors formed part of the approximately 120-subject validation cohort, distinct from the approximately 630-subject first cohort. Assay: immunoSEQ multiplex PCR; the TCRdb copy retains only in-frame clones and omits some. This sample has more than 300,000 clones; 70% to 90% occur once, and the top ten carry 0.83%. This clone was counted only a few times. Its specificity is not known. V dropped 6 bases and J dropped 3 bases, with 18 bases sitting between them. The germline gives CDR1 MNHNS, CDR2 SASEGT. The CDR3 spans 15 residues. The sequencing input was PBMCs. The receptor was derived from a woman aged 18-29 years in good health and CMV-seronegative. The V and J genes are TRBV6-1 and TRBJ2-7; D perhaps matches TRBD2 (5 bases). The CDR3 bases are TGTGCCAGCAGCCGCATCGACGGTGAGGGCTACGAGCAGTACTTC. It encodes CASSRIDGEGYEQYF.